This T cell receptor beta chain was identified in a study of T cell changes during pregnancy in multiple sclerosis. The method was immunoSEQ multiplex PCR; TCRdb's version includes in-frame clones alone and lacks a portion of them. The sample contains 90,000 to 120,000 clones, roughly 92% of which appear only once. The CDR3 has 17 amino acids. Trimming took 6 bases from V and 5 from J; bases not matched to a gene: 14. Looked up from germline, CDR1 is LNHDA and CDR2 is SQIVND (reference sequence). The sample in question was peripheral blood, obtained in the second trimester of pregnancy. The TCR sequence derives from a female donor with multiple sclerosis, enrolled in a pregnancy study. This chain links TRBV19 with TRBJ2-2; 8 bases are a match to TRBD2. The CDR3 nucleotides are TGTGCCAGTAGCCTCCCCGGGGGGGGGACAAATACCGGGGAGCTGTTTTTT. It codes for CASSLPGGGTNTGELFF.